This section outlines one TCR beta chain sequence together with its context. These data are taken from a study of blood T cell repertoires in COVID-19. Sequencing used immunoSEQ multiplex PCR; TCRdb keeps in-frame clones, though not all of them. The sample carries under 500,000 clones, about 90% recorded once. Participant reports of clinical history set cohort assignment. The receptor comes from a woman in her late teens or twenties with acute COVID-19. The sample comprised PBMCs or T cells enriched from blood (not recorded which).

The CDR3 spells CASTTAGGSDTQYF. DNA of the CDR3: TGCGCCAGCACAACTGCGGGGGGATCAGATACGCAGTATTTT. The chain uses TRBV5-1 and TRBJ2-3; the match to TRBD2 covers 8 bases. J lost 4 bases, V lost 6 bases, and 7 bases had no gene match. CDR3 length: 14 residues. The germline CDR1 and CDR2 sequences are SGHRS and YFSETQ.